These 31 T cell receptor beta chains came from one sample sequenced in a study of blood T cells in healthy people across ages. A J-beta primer mix and a sample-barcoded 5' primer were used in a second PCR of roughly 7 to 12 cycles. TCRdb reanalysed the 5' RACE reads using MiXCR and keeps one entry per CDR3 protein. In the table there are roughly 2 million distinct CDR3 sequences, roughly 49% of which are singletons. Material: blood. The receptors were gathered from a woman in her thirties or forties in good health.

The chain joins TRBV12-3 or TRBV12-4 to TRBJ1-6; D unclear. There are 13 residues in the CDR3. Trimming removed 10 bases from V and 7 bases from J, with 14 bases in between. The CDR3 loop is CATQEAPNSPLHF. For the CDR3, the DNA is TGTGCCACCCAGGAGGCTCCCAATTCACCCCTCCACTTT.

The chain carries TRBV24-1 and TRBJ2-1; a weak D match, TRBD2 (7 bases). In germline, CDR1 is KGHDR, CDR2 SFDVKD. Trimming shortened V by 7 bases and J by 9 bases, and 15 bases separated the two germline ends. The CDR3 is 13 amino acids. The CDR3, as DNA: TGTGCCACCAGGGGGGCAGCGGGGAGTGAGCAGTTCTTC. Translated: CATRGAAGSEQFF.

Here the CDR3 reads CASGPGTVAKNIQYF. CDR3 bases: TGTGCCAGCGGTCCCGGGACAGTAGCCAAAAACATTCAGTACTTC. The rearrangement joins TRBV6-6 to TRBJ2-4; 7 bases line up with TRBD1. The CDR3 runs to 15 residues. Germline V CDR1 and CDR2: MNHNY, SVGAGI (reference sequence). The V segment lost 8 bases and the J segment 0 bases; nucleotides outside the gene matches: 7.

In this sample, this clonotype turned up a few times. This sequence joins TRBV29-1 and TRBJ2-1, with 7 bases fitting TRBD1. The V and J ends lost 3 bases and 7 bases, in that order; junction bases with no gene match: 12. This CDR3 is 15 amino acids long. Germline assignment: CDR1 SQVTM and CDR2 ANQGSEA. The CDR3 here is CSVEGETGSRNEQFF. CDR3 coding DNA: TGCAGCGTTGAGGGAGAGACAGGGTCCAGGAATGAGCAGTTCTTC.

Concerning this clonotype: The junction and the germline gene differ at one end; a read error may be behind it. The rearrangement links TRBV9 to TRBJ2-3; the D gene could be TRBD1 or TRBD2 (5 bases each). Germline loops: CDR1 SGDLS, CDR2 YYNGEE. There are 15 residues in the CDR3. The CDR3 reads CASSGGNTKHRYAVF. Here the CDR3 DNA reads TGTGCCAGCAGCGGGGGGAACACGAAGCACAGATACGCAGTATTT.

The genes are TRBV7-2 and TRBJ2-1, with TRBD1 identical over 9 bases. V trimming: 6 bases; J trimming: 0 bases; junction bases outside the gene matches: 9. Looked up from germline, CDR1 is SGHTA and CDR2 is FQGNSA. This CDR3 region has 17 residues. As DNA, the CDR3 is TGTGCCAGCAGACTAAGCTCGACAGGGGGCTCCTACAATGAGCAGTTCTTC. Its translation is CASRLSSTGGSYNEQFF.

The chain uses TRBV7-6 and TRBJ2-3, with 9 bases aligning to TRBD1. Germline lookup yields CDR1 SGHVS and CDR2 FNYEAQ. The CDR3 has 15 amino acids. Losses at the gene ends were 5 bases for V and 4 bases for J; bases not matched to a gene: 7. In DNA, the CDR3 is TGTGCCAGCAGCCCCAGACAGGGGGACTCAGATACGCAGTATTTT. Translation gives CASSPRQGDSDTQYF.

The rearrangement uses TRBV11-1 and TRBJ1-6; TRBD1 matches 8 bases. Germline CDR1 reads SGHAT; CDR2 reads FQDESV (reference sequence). The CDR3 consists of 15 residues. Losses at the gene ends were 1 base for V and 6 bases for J; bases not matched to a gene: 2. In nucleotides, the CDR3 is TGTGCCAGCAGCTTAGAGCAGGGGGCTAATTCACCCCTCCACTTT. Translation gives CASSLEQGANSPLHF.

A few counts support this clonotype. J is TRBJ2-1 and V is TRBV6-5; TRBD2 agrees at 12 bases. The CDR3 spans 17 residues. Germline V gene lookup returns CDR1 MNHEY and CDR2 SVGAGI. V shed 0 bases and J 7 bases; nucleotides not matched to a gene: 7. In DNA form, the CDR3 reads TGTGCCAGCAGTTACTCAGTCCCTAGCGGGGGGGTTAATGAGCAGTTCTTC. It codes for CASSYSVPSGGVNEQFF.

This chain uses TRBV7-2 with TRBJ2-2, with D maybe TRBD1 (5 bases). V lost 6 bases, J lost 4 bases, and 15 bases lay in between. The germline V gene has CDR1 SGHTA and CDR2 FQGNSA. This CDR3 contains 15 residues. CDR3 sequence (DNA): TGTGCCAGCAGATGGGGCCAATTTGTCACCGGGGAGCTGTTTTTT. Amino acids: CASRWGQFVTGELFF.

The rearrangement joins TRBV20-1 to TRBJ2-3, with D uncertain. V gave up 6 bases and J gave up 0 bases, with 7 bases separating them. This CDR3 is 12 amino acids long. Germline CDR1 and CDR2: DFQATT and SNEGSKA (reference sequence). CDR3 DNA sequence: TGCAGTGCCGAACAGAGCACAGATACGCAGTATTTT. Encoded protein: CSAEQSTDTQYF.

This rearrangement joins TRBV11-1 to TRBJ1-5; no firm D call. Germline CDR1 SGHAT, CDR2 FQDESV (reference sequence). V was shortened by 1 base and J by 5 bases, with 12 bases between the two germline ends. This CDR3 is 15 amino acids long. The CDR3 region is CASSLGTAIDQPQHF. Here the CDR3 DNA reads TGTGCCAGCAGCTTAGGTACAGCGATAGATCAGCCCCAGCATTTT.

This chain joins TRBV20-1 and TRBJ2-1, with 8 bases fitting TRBD1. Trimming cost V 5 bases and J 0 bases; bases outside gene matches: 18. The CDR3 has 19 amino acids. Germline CDR1 is DFQATT and CDR2 is SNEGSKA (reference sequence). In DNA, the CDR3 is TGCAGTGCTCTTAGGCCCGGGACAGGAGTACACCGCTCCTACAATGAGCAGTTCTTC. Amino acids: CSALRPGTGVHRSYNEQFF.

V usage is TRBV18 and J usage is TRBJ2-5, with D tentatively TRBD2 (5 bases). The CDR3 is 14 amino acids. The germline CDR1 and CDR2 sequences are KGHSH and LQKENI. Trimming stripped 7 bases from V and 1 base from J, with 13 bases between. Here the CDR3 reads CASFPGSGQETQYF. The CDR3 bases are TGTGCCAGCTTCCCGGGGAGCGGCCAAGAGACCCAGTACTTC.

V usage is TRBV20-1 and J usage is TRBJ2-5; D call uncertain. CDR1 and CDR2 (germline): DFQATT, SNEGSKA (reference sequence). The V end was cut by 2 bases, the J end by 1 base, with 8 bases between. The CDR3 length is 13 residues. In nucleotides, the CDR3 is TGCAGTGCTAGAATGGCGGTCCAAGAGACCCAGTACTTC. The encoded protein is CSARMAVQETQYF.

The rearrangement joins TRBV4-1 to TRBJ2-1; D not resolved. The end of the DNA fits TRBJ2-7 better, so the J call may be wrong. The CDR3 spans 15 residues. Germline CDR1 reads MGHRA; CDR2 reads YSYEKL. CDR3 DNA sequence: TGCGCCAGCAGCCAAGACCGTGGTGGGTCGGGCGAGCAGTACTTC. Its protein product is CASSQDRGGSGEQYF.

This chain uses TRBV7-9 with TRBJ2-5; maybe TRBD2 (7 bases). The last part of the DNA fits TRBJ2-7 better; the J call may be wrong. Germline V gene sequence: CDR1 SEHNR, CDR2 FQNEAQ (reference sequence). The CDR3 extends over 12 amino acids. The CDR3 DNA reads TGTGCCAGCAGACCAGGGGAGGGCGAGCAGTACTTC. This codes for CASRPGEGEQYF.

This chain connects TRBV4-2 to TRBJ2-3; a weak D match, TRBD2 (6 bases). Per the germline V gene, CDR1 is LGHNA and CDR2 is YNFKEQ. This CDR3 has 18 residues. Trimming removed 0 bases from V and 6 bases from J, with 22 bases in between. CDR3 DNA sequence: TGTGCCAGCAGCCAAGACGACGCGGCGGGGCCCCCATTGGATACGCAGTATTTT. As protein: CASSQDDAAGPPLDTQYF.

The chain carries TRBV7-9 and TRBJ2-7; TRBD2 might be the D (7 bases). Germline V gene lookup returns CDR1 SEHNR and CDR2 FQNEAQ (reference sequence). With 6 bases removed from V and 0 bases from J, the gap between germline ends came to 15 bases. This CDR3 comprises 15 residues. For the CDR3, the DNA is TGTGCCAGCAGGGGAGGGGGTTCTAGCTCCTACGAGCAGTACTTC. Residues: CASRGGGSSSYEQYF.

The chain uses TRBV11-2 and TRBJ1-2; D gene uncertain. Deletions cut 0 bases from V and 8 bases from J, with 10 bases between. The length of the CDR3 is 13 residues. Germline CDR1 reads SGHAT; CDR2 reads FQNNGV. Written as DNA, the CDR3 is TGTGCCAGCAGCTTAGAGGGAAAGGCAGGCTACACCTTC. Translation gives CASSLEGKAGYTF.

The chain recombines TRBV19 with TRBJ2-1; a possible D gene is TRBD1 (6 bases). CDR3 size: 14 residues. Germline CDR1 LNHDA, CDR2 SQIVND (reference sequence). Trimming left V 6 bases short and J 4 bases short, with 13 bases between. Here the CDR3 reads CASRTGTQYNEQFF. The DNA for the CDR3 is TGTGCCAGTAGAACCGGGACACAGTACAATGAGCAGTTCTTC. The full variable domain, rest sourced from reference TRBV19 and TRBJ2-1, is DGGITQSPKYLFRKEGQNVTLSCEQNLNHDAMYWYRQDPGQGLRLIYYSQIVNDFQKGDIAEGYSVSREKKESFPLTVTSAQKNPTAFYLCASRTGTQYNEQFFGPGTRLTVL.

The chain links TRBV7-2 to TRBJ2-3; D is undetermined. Looked up from germline, CDR1 is SGHTA and CDR2 is FQGNSA. The CDR3 length is 13 residues. V was clipped by 3 bases and J by 3 bases, with 7 bases between them. CDR3 coding DNA: TGTGCCAGCAGCTTCACATGGACAGATACGCAGTATTTT. Amino acids: CASSFTWTDTQYF.

The CDR3 spells CASSVEPGRYEQYF. CDR3 coding DNA: TGTGCCAGCAGCGTGGAGCCGGGCCGTTACGAGCAGTACTTC. The chain combines TRBV9 with TRBJ2-7; D is uncertain. CDR1 is SGDLS, CDR2 YYNGEE, per germline. Trimming shortened V by 2 bases and J by 4 bases, and 13 bases separated the two germline ends. This CDR3 has 14 amino acids.

This clonotype is a singleton in its sample. The J gene is TRBJ2-1, the V gene TRBV6-5, with unresolved D. This CDR3 is 15 amino acids long. Trimming took 6 bases from V and 4 from J, leaving 16 bases between them. CDR1 and CDR2 from the germline V gene are MNHEY and SVGAGI. CDR3 in amino acids: CASSQGSVPYNEQFF. CDR3 sequence (DNA): TGTGCCAGCAGCCAAGGCAGTGTCCCTTACAATGAGCAGTTCTTC.

This clonotype was detected a few times. V and J are TRBV27 and TRBJ1-5, with D possibly being TRBD1 (6 bases). This CDR3 contains 14 residues. Trimming cost V 3 bases and J 2 bases, with 8 bases left between them. Germline CDR1 reads MNHEY; CDR2 reads SMNVEV (reference sequence). The CDR3 nucleotides are TGTGCCAGCAGTTTGTACAGGGGCAATCAGCCCCAGCATTTT. It codes for CASSLYRGNQPQHF.

This clonotype was seen only a few times. The chain employs TRBV29-1 and TRBJ2-7, with D perhaps matching TRBD1 (5 bases). V lost 4 bases, J lost 0 bases, and 7 bases lay in between. CDR1 and CDR2 from the germline V gene are SQVTM and ANQGSEA. CDR3 length: 12 residues. The CDR3 bases are TGCAGCGTTGCTCAGGGCTCCTACGAGCAGTACTTC. Translated, it gives CSVAQGSYEQYF.

This clonotype was counted ten times or more. The chain has TRBV7-2 and TRBJ1-2, with D possibly TRBD1 on 6 matching bases. The CDR3 is made up of 17 amino acids. Germline V gene sequence: CDR1 SGHTA, CDR2 FQGNSA. V lost 0 bases and J lost 4, with 18 bases in between. CDR3 region: CASSLAALGGLGYGYTF. Here the CDR3 DNA reads TGTGCCAGCAGCTTAGCCGCCTTAGGGGGTTTAGGCTATGGCTACACCTTC.

The chain has TRBV6-6 and TRBJ2-3; weak D call: TRBD1 (7 bases). The germline V gene encodes CDR1 MNHNY and CDR2 SVGAGI (reference sequence). V was clipped by 5 bases and J by 2 bases, with 14 bases between them. The CDR3 is made up of 15 amino acids. The CDR3 region has the DNA TGTGCCAGCAGTCCCCACAGGGGACTCACAGATACGCAGTATTTT. This sequence encodes CASSPHRGLTDTQYF.

J is TRBJ2-1 and V is TRBV5-1; 11 nucleotides align to TRBD2. V lost 4 bases, J lost 5 bases, and 8 bases stayed unmatched. Germline-derived CDR1 and CDR2 are SGHRS and YFSETQ. The CDR3 loop spans 16 amino acids. In DNA, the CDR3 is TGCGCCAGCAGCCAGAGGCCTAGCGGGGGGAACAATGAGCAGTTCTTC. Translating gives CASSQRPSGGNNEQFF.

The chain carries TRBV20-1 and TRBJ2-3; D is unresolved. CDR3 size: 14 residues. CDR1 is DFQATT and CDR2 is SNEGSKA in the germline V gene (reference sequence). V lost 6 bases and J 1 base, leaving 14 bases between the germline ends. This CDR3 reads CSASARIGTDTQYF. The CDR3 bases are TGCAGTGCATCCGCTAGAATCGGCACAGATACGCAGTATTTT.

Only a few counts were recorded for this clonotype. This chain joins TRBV19 and TRBJ2-1; TRBD1 is a possible D gene (5 bases). CDR1 is LNHDA, CDR2 SQIVND, per germline (reference sequence). Trimming pared 7 bases from V and 0 bases from J, leaving 22 bases between. This CDR3 spans 18 amino acids. In DNA form, the CDR3 reads TGTGCCAGTACGATGGGCAGGGTAACGAGCAGCTCCTACAATGAGCAGTTCTTC. Protein: CASTMGRVTSSSYNEQFF.